This T cell receptor (beta chain) comes out of a study of blood T cell repertoires in COVID-19. Some clones are missing from TCRdb's copy, which holds only in-frame ones; the method was immunoSEQ multiplex PCR. The repertoire holds about 200,000 clones, with about four fifths as singletons. CDR3 length: 11 residues. V was cut by 6 bases and J by 8 bases, with 8 bases left in between. Germline lookup yields CDR1 KGHSH and CDR2 LQKENI. This rearrangement joins TRBV18 to TRBJ2-1; D remains ambiguous. Sequencing was carried out using peripheral blood. This sequence was found in a middle-aged woman with active or convalescent COVID-19. The chain's CDR3 is CASSLVDEQFF. As DNA, the CDR3 is TGTGCCAGCTCGCTAGTCGATGAGCAGTTCTTC.